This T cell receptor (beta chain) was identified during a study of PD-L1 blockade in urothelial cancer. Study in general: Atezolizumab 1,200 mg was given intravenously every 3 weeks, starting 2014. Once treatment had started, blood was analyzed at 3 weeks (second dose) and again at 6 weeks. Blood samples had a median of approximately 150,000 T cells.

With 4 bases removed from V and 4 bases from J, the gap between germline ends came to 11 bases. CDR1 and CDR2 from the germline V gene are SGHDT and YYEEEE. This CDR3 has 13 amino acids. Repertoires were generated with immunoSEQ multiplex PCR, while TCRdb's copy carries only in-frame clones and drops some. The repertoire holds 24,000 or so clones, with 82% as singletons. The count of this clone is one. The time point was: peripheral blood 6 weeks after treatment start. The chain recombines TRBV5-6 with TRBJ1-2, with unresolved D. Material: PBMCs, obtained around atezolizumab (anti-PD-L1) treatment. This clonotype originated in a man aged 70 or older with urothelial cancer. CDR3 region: CASSLGEFYGYTF. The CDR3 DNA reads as TGTGCCAGCAGCCTCGGGGAGTTCTATGGCTACACCTTC.